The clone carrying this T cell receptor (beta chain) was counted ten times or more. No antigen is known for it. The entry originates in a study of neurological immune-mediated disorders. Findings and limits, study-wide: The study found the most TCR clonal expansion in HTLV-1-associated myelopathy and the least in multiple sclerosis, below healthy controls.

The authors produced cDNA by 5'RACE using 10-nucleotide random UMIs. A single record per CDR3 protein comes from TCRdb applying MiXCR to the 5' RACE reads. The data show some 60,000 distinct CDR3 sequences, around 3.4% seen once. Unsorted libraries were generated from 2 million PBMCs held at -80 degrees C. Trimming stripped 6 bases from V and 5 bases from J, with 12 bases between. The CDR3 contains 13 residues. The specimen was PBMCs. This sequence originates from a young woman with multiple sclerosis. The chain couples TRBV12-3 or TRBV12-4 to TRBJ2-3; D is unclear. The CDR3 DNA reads TGTGCCAGCAGCCTAACCCCCCTAGATACGCAGTATTTT. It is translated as CASSLTPLDTQYF.